The sample holds many counts of the clone carrying this T cell receptor (beta chain). Its cognate antigen is unknown. Breast cancer patients provided tissue from their axillary draining lymph nodes. TCRdb itself ran the multiplex PCR reads through MiXCR, one entry per CDR3 protein. The data hold some 140,000 distinct CDR3 sequences, with around 22% observed a single time. These data originate in a study of breast tumors, draining lymph nodes, adjacent tissues. Study-wide results and limits: Tumor TCR diversity was below lymph nodes but above nontumor tissue.

The CDR3 is 16 residues long. Germline loops: CDR1 MNHNS, CDR2 SASEGT. V lost 5 bases, J lost 4 bases, and 11 bases stayed unmatched. V usage is TRBV6-1 and J usage is TRBJ2-5, with 9 positions matching TRBD1. The sequencing input was axillary lymph node tissue. The sequence was collected from a female donor with breast cancer. Some clones in this sample may be carry-over from other donors' samples. The CDR3 DNA is TGTGCCAGCAGTTTCGACAGGGGGTTGAATTCAGAGACCCAGTACTTC. Translated, it gives CASSFDRGLNSETQYF.